Listed here are 26 T cell receptor beta chains from one sample, sequenced in a study of blood T cell repertoires in COVID-19. Clones were sequenced by immunoSEQ multiplex PCR, and TCRdb holds only the in-frame ones, with some missing. The sample lists approximately 87,000 clones; 75% to 90% were seen once. Specimen: peripheral blood. These receptor sequences come from a man aged 70 or older with active or convalescent COVID-19.

The gene calls are TRBV11-2 and TRBJ2-7; D remains ambiguous. This CDR3 comprises 12 residues. The V end lost 0 bases, the J end lost 4 bases, and 4 bases lay between the germline ends. From germline, CDR1 is SGHAT and CDR2 FQNNGV. CDR3 amino acids: CASSLDRYEQYF. The CDR3 DNA is TGTGCCAGCAGCTTAGACAGATACGAGCAGTACTTC. The complete variable domain, with remaining parts taken from reference TRBV11-2 and TRBJ2-7, reads EAGVAQSPRYKIIEKRQSVAFWCNPISGHATLYWYQQILGQGPKLLIQFQNNGVVDDSQLPKDRFSAERLKGVDSTLKIQPAKLEDSAVYLCASSLDRYEQYFGPGTRLTVT.

The genes are TRBV6-6 and TRBJ1-2; TRBD1 matches at 8 bases. Germline assignment: CDR1 MNHNY and CDR2 SVGAGI (reference sequence). The V segment lost 10 bases and the J segment 5 bases; nucleotides outside the gene matches: 12. This CDR3 has 14 amino acids. The CDR3 DNA follows: TGTGCCACCATCCCCCCAGGGGGCGCTTATGGCTACACCTTC. This encodes CATIPPGGAYGYTF.

The CDR3 is CASSSGQGVDQPQHF. The CDR3 DNA reads as TGTGCCAGCAGCTCGGGACAGGGGGTAGATCAGCCCCAGCATTTT. The chain joins TRBV28 to TRBJ1-5; 11 nucleotides align to TRBD1. CDR1 is MDHEN, CDR2 SYDVKM, per germline. The V segment lost 6 bases and the J segment 5 bases; nucleotides outside the gene matches: 6. The CDR3 loop spans 15 amino acids.

The chain employs TRBV19 and TRBJ2-5, with TRBD2 matching 9 bases. The trim removed 4 bases at V and 5 bases at J, leaving 11 bases unmatched. Germline CDR1 LNHDA, CDR2 SQIVND (reference sequence). The CDR3 is 16 amino acids. The CDR3, as DNA: TGTGCCAGTAGTAACCCCGGACTAGCGTACCGGGAGACCCAGTACTTC. Amino acids: CASSNPGLAYRETQYF.

The chain uses TRBV3-1 (or the pseudogene TRBV3-2) and TRBJ1-1; TRBD1 matches 8 bases. The CDR3 runs 13 residues. With 3 bases clipped from V and 8 bases from J, the junction kept 5 bases outside the gene matches. Germline-derived CDR1 and CDR2 are LGHDT and YNNKEL (reference sequence). The DNA of the CDR3 is TGTGCCAGCAGCCACAAGTGGGACAGGGAAGCTTTCTTT. This gives the protein CASSHKWDREAFF.

The chain is built from TRBV2 and TRBJ1-4, with D possibly being TRBD1 (6 bases). Trimming took off 7 bases at V and 8 bases at J, with 23 bases between the two ends. Germline V gene lookup returns CDR1 SNHLY and CDR2 FYNNEI. This CDR3 comprises 16 residues. The CDR3 sequence: CASTTRPGAANEKLFF. The DNA for the CDR3 is TGTGCCAGCACCACCAGACCAGGGGCGGCGAACGAAAAACTGTTTTTT.

CDR3: CASSQQEQLLHF. DNA of the CDR3: TGTGCCAGCAGTCAACAGGAGCAGCTCCTCCACTTT. This sequence joins TRBV6-6 and TRBJ1-6, with D perhaps matching TRBD1 (5 bases). Per the germline V gene, CDR1 is MNHNY and CDR2 is SVGAGI (reference sequence). V lost 5 bases, J lost 15 bases, and 14 bases lay in between. CDR3 length: 12 residues.

This rearrangement joins TRBV5-1 to TRBJ1-1; tentative D call: TRBD1 (6 bases). Between the trimmed V and J ends, which lost 2 bases and 7 bases, there was a span of 18 bases. The CDR3 extends over 15 amino acids. From germline, CDR1 is SGHRS and CDR2 YFSETQ. The CDR3 nucleotides read TGCGCCAGCAGCTTACCCGAAACAGGGTTTAATGAAGCTTTCTTT. This codes for CASSLPETGFNEAFF.

This rearrangement joins TRBV20-1 to TRBJ2-3; D gene unclear. Per the germline V gene, CDR1 is DFQATT and CDR2 is SNEGSKA (reference sequence). The germline V and J ends were trimmed by 3 bases and 2 bases, with 9 bases remaining between them. This CDR3 is built from 13 residues. CDR3 protein: CSASFLLTDTQYF. CDR3 in DNA: TGCAGTGCTAGTTTTCTTCTCACAGATACGCAGTATTTT.

The chain has TRBV7-8 and TRBJ1-4, with D hard to call. The CDR3 is made up of 15 amino acids. Germline CDR1 SGHVS, CDR2 FQNEAQ. V was pared by 3 bases and J by 0 bases, with 8 bases between. This CDR3 is CASSFGQATNEKLFF. CDR3 nucleotides: TGTGCCAGCAGCTTCGGCCAGGCAACTAATGAAAAACTGTTTTTT.

J is TRBJ2-1 and V is TRBV27; 10 bases are a match to TRBD2. V lost 5 bases to trimming and J lost 7 bases; unmatched junction nucleotides: 8. This CDR3 has 15 amino acids. Germline lookup yields CDR1 MNHEY and CDR2 SMNVEV (reference sequence). CDR3 coding DNA: TGTGCCAGCAGTGTAGCGGGAGGCCTAGGGAATGAGCAGTTCTTC. It yields the protein CASSVAGGLGNEQFF.

This chain joins TRBV19 and TRBJ1-2, with 10 bases matching TRBD1. The V and J ends lost 6 bases and 4 bases, in that order; junction bases with no gene match: 5. The CDR3 is 14 residues long. The germline gives CDR1 LNHDA, CDR2 SQIVND (reference sequence). The DNA of the CDR3 is TGTGCCAGTAGAAGACAGGGGGCCGGCTATGGCTACACCTTC. Its protein is CASRRQGAGYGYTF.

V is TRBV19 and J is TRBJ1-1, with D hard to call. The germline V gene has CDR1 LNHDA and CDR2 SQIVND (reference sequence). V lost 7 bases and J 1 base, leaving 10 bases between the germline ends. The CDR3 contains 13 residues. CDR3 nucleotides: TGTGCCAGTATAAACCGGGAGAACACTGAAGCTTTCTTT. Translated, it gives CASINRENTEAFF.

The gene calls are TRBV2 and TRBJ2-3; 7 bases fit TRBD1. CDR1 and CDR2 (germline): SNHLY, FYNNEI. Germline trimming cut 4 bases from V and 14 bases from J; bases unmatched to any gene: 6. This CDR3 is built from 11 residues. CDR3 coding DNA: TGTGCCAGCAGTGTCGACAGGGCCGCGTATTTT. Translation: CASSVDRAAYF.

CDR3 loop: CASSPRRTSGSVHTGELFF. DNA for the CDR3: TGTGCCAGCAGTCCGAGAAGGACTAGCGGGAGTGTACACACCGGGGAGCTGTTTTTT. The rearrangement joins TRBV27 to TRBJ2-2, with 13 positions matching TRBD2. Germline-derived CDR1 and CDR2 are MNHEY and SMNVEV (reference sequence). This CDR3 contains 19 residues. The junction had 12 bases not matched to a gene; V was cut back by 5 bases and J by 3 bases.

This chain links TRBV5-4 with TRBJ2-7, with TRBD2 matching over 11 bases. CDR3 length equals 16 residues. Trimming cost V 5 bases and J 0 bases; bases outside gene matches: 7. Germline-derived CDR1 and CDR2 are SGHNT and YYREEE (reference sequence). The CDR3 DNA reads TGTGCCAGCAGGCCGGGACTAGCGGACAGCTCCTACGAGCAGTACTTC. Translated: CASRPGLADSSYEQYF.

This chain uses TRBV25-1 with TRBJ2-7; 7 bases match TRBD1. V lost 4 bases and J lost 2; bases outside the gene matches: 11. From germline, CDR1 is MGHDK and CDR2 SYGVNS. The CDR3 covers 16 residues. The CDR3 loop is CASSGSLGRGTYEQYF. The CDR3 DNA follows: TGTGCCAGCAGTGGATCTTTGGGCAGGGGGACCTACGAGCAGTACTTC.

V is TRBV5-1 and J is TRBJ1-3; 9 nucleotides align to TRBD1. The germline gives CDR1 SGHRS, CDR2 YFSETQ. Trimming took 4 bases from V and 0 from J; bases not matched to a gene: 5. This CDR3 comprises 16 residues. CDR3 coding DNA: TGCGCCAGCAGCCCCGGGACAGGGTTCTCTGGAAACACCATATATTTT. This gives the protein CASSPGTGFSGNTIYF.

In DNA form, the CDR3 reads TGCGCCAGCAGCTTGGCCGGTGGAGGGGAAGCTTTCTTT. This encodes CASSLAGGGEAFF. V usage is TRBV5-1 and J usage is TRBJ1-1; D gene ambiguous. With 0 bases removed from V and 8 bases from J, the gap between germline ends came to 11 bases. CDR1 is SGHRS and CDR2 is YFSETQ in the germline V gene. This CDR3 contains 13 residues.

This sequence joins TRBV7-3 and TRBJ2-5, with D tentatively TRBD2 (6 bases). Germline assignment: CDR1 SGHTA and CDR2 FQGTGA. This CDR3 has 16 residues. V was shortened by 0 bases and J by 2 bases, with 13 bases between the two germline ends. The CDR3: CASSLTAPGTQETQYF. The CDR3 nucleotides read TGTGCCAGCAGCTTAACGGCGCCAGGGACTCAAGAGACCCAGTACTTC. The full variable domain, its missing parts supplied by reference TRBV7-3 and TRBJ2-5, is GAGVSQTPSNKVTEKGKYVELRCDPISGHTALYWYRQSLGQGPEFLIYFQGTGAADDSGLPNDRFFAVRPEGSVSTLKIQRTERGDSAVYLCASSLTAPGTQETQYFGPGTRLLVL.

The rearrangement links TRBV24-1 to TRBJ1-1, with D tentatively TRBD1 (6 bases). The CDR3 has 13 amino acids. V gave up 7 bases and J gave up 0 bases, with 8 bases separating them. Germline V gives CDR1 KGHDR, CDR2 SFDVKD. The DNA of the CDR3 is TGTGCCACCAGACAGGGTCTGAACACTGAAGCTTTCTTT. This gives the protein CATRQGLNTEAFF.

The chain links TRBV2 to TRBJ1-1, with TRBD1 identical over 9 bases. This CDR3 contains 15 residues. Germline assignment: CDR1 SNHLY and CDR2 FYNNEI. Trimming took 6 bases from V and 3 from J; bases not matched to a gene: 8. The CDR3 here is CASRLLTGGDTEAFF. CDR3 DNA: TGTGCCAGCAGACTGCTGACAGGGGGGGACACTGAAGCTTTCTTT.

This clone was counted between two and nine times. The rearrangement joins TRBV19 to TRBJ2-1; 9 positions agree with TRBD1. Per the germline V gene, CDR1 is LNHDA and CDR2 is SQIVND (reference sequence). The CDR3 totals 14 residues. J gave up 8 bases and V 5 bases, and 7 bases lay outside the gene matches. CDR3 residues: CASSSLDRGHEQFF. CDR3 nucleotide sequence: TGTGCCAGTAGTTCTTTGGACAGGGGCCATGAGCAGTTCTTC.

V usage is TRBV5-6 and J usage is TRBJ1-2; no clear D gene. Trimming removed 0 bases from V and 5 bases from J, with 8 bases in between. CDR1 and CDR2 from the germline V gene are SGHDT and YYEEEE. This CDR3 has 13 amino acids. The CDR3 nucleotides are TGTGCCAGCAGCTTGGATAGTACTTATGGCTACACCTTC. This encodes CASSLDSTYGYTF.

This clone was detected a few times. The chain has TRBV19 and TRBJ2-7; 11 nucleotides align to TRBD2. Germline CDR1 and CDR2: LNHDA and SQIVND (reference sequence). This CDR3 region has 15 residues. Trimming at V came to 8 bases and at J to 4 bases, leaving 10 bases not matched to a gene. The CDR3 protein is CASSTLAGGLYEQYF. CDR3 DNA sequence: TGTGCCAGTTCGACGCTAGCGGGAGGATTGTACGAGCAGTACTTC.

The chain has TRBV19 and TRBJ1-5; no reliable D call. There are 15 residues in the CDR3. V dropped 0 bases and J dropped 7 bases, with 13 bases sitting between them. The V gene's germline CDR1 is LNHDA and CDR2 SQIVND (reference sequence). In nucleotides, the CDR3 is TGTGCCAGTAGTATAGATATAGGTGGCGGGCAGCCCCAGCATTTT. Encoded protein: CASSIDIGGGQPQHF.